This T cell receptor beta chain was sequenced during a study of T cells after posttransplantation cyclophosphamide. Notes on the study in general: After PTCy, TRB diversity resembled that of CNI/methotrexate controls.

Details on this clone: Its antigen is not known.

Using immunoSEQ multiplex PCR, the repertoire was profiled, and TCRdb retains in-frame clones only, with some absent. The data show about 47,000 clones, roughly nine tenths seen once. Germline CDR1 is MRHNA and CDR2 is SNTAGT. V dropped 6 bases and J dropped 7; count of bases not matched to a gene: 9. The CDR3 has 15 residues. The specimen sequenced was PBMCs. The chain combines TRBV6-4 with TRBJ2-1; 10 bases agree with TRBD2. The receptor was isolated from a woman between 45 and 60 years old in good health and a related stem cell transplant donor. Here the CDR3 reads CASRRASGRGNEQFF. The DNA of the CDR3 is TGTGCCAGCAGGAGGGCTAGCGGGAGAGGGAATGAGCAGTTCTTC.